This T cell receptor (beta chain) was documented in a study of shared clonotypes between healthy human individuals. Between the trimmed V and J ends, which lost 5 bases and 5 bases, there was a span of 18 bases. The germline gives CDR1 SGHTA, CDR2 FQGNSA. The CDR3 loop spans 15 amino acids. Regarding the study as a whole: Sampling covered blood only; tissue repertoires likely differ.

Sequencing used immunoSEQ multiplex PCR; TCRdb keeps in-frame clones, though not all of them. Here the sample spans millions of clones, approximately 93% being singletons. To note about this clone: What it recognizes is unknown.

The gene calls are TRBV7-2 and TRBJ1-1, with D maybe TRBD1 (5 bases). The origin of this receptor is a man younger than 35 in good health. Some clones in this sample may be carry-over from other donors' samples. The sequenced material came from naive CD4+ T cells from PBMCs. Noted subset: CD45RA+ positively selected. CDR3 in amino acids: CASSPLDSRGTEAFF. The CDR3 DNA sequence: TGTGCCAGCAGCCCCCTAGACAGCCGAGGGACTGAAGCTTTCTTT.